Listed here is a single T cell receptor (beta chain). What it recognizes is unknown. A TCRbeta library incorporating unique molecular identifiers was prepared. TCRdb independently ran MiXCR on the PCR reads; one entry per CDR3 protein. The data show 500,000 to 600,000 distinct CDR3 sequences, 25% to 30% seen once. These data are taken from a study of T-cell reconstitution after alpha-beta-depleted transplantation in children. General observations from the study: T-cell numbers and diversity, one year after transplant, stemmed largely from T cells that were newly produced. Several patients had high TCRbeta diversity at day 60; it came from surviving recipient T cells and thymic progenitors. Several hundred expanded graft clones reportedly supplied alpha-beta T cells about two months after transplant.

Looked up from germline, CDR1 is KGHSH and CDR2 is LQKENI. The CDR3 consists of 14 residues. Trimming took off 3 bases at V and 1 base at J, with 9 bases between the two ends. This chain connects TRBV18 to TRBJ2-5; D not certain. The source material was PBMCs, sampled before TCRalphabeta/CD19-depleted stem cell transplant. The receptor was derived from a boy in the first two years of life with Wiskott-Aldrich syndrome, due to receive a stem cell transplant. The CDR3 protein is CASSPGRTQETQYF. CDR3 DNA: TGTGCCAGCTCACCCGGACGGACCCAAGAGACCCAGTACTTC.